This T cell receptor beta chain was retrieved from a study of blood T cell repertoires in COVID-19. Overall study: COVID-19 samples from acute and convalescent phases originated in the United States, Italy and Spain.

Source study methods: Reference gene primer amplification in the assay estimated nucleated cell counts. Sequencing used immunoSEQ multiplex PCR; TCRdb keeps in-frame clones, though not all of them. V and J calls and clone size are those listed in that table; D and trimming were worked out from the DNA. The sample has tens of thousands of clones, roughly nine tenths seen once; the top ten hold roughly 5.3%. V gave up 5 bases and J gave up 3 bases; unmatched junction bases: 14. CDR3 size: 17 residues. CDR1 and CDR2 from the germline V gene are MDHEN and SYDVKM. The sequencing input was peripheral blood. The gene calls are TRBV28 and TRBJ2-3; 7 bases are a match to TRBD1. The receptor was isolated from a human donor in a cohort sampled during active COVID-19. The CDR3: CASSTPQGLEGTDTQYF. The DNA for the CDR3 is TGTGCCAGCAGTACACCACAGGGGCTTGAAGGGACAGATACGCAGTATTTT.